This T cell receptor (beta chain) was sequenced during a study of pediatric ulcerative colitis. Study results and caveats: This repertoire reflects total lymphocytes rather than subpopulations like regulatory T cells. Blood-derived T cells may be present in rectal pinch biopsies. A couple of rectal CDR3 clonotypes occurred in all ulcerative colitis patients. In rectum, acute severe colitis had expanded clones and less diversity.

One to two pinch biopsies were taken from the rectum during colonoscopy. A few counts support this clone. Its antigen remains unidentified. Generated by immunoSEQ multiplex PCR, the TCRdb table keeps only in-frame clones and is missing some. The top ten hold about 16% of the sample, which has 20,000 or so clones, 71% seen once. Sequencing was done on a sample of gut tissue. The receptor's source is a boy between 5 and 17 years old with severe ulcerative colitis.

DNA of the CDR3: TGTGCCAGCAGGGATGATGAGGGTTCACCCCTCCACTTT. Encoded protein: CASRDDEGSPLHF. The V and J genes are TRBV5-4 and TRBJ1-6; D gene uncertain. The CDR3 totals 13 residues. CDR1 and CDR2 from the germline V gene are SGHNT and YYREEE (reference sequence). Deletions cut 5 bases from V and 9 bases from J, with 12 bases between. Complete variable domain (other parts from reference TRBV5-4 and TRBJ1-6): ETGVTQSPTHLIKTRGQQVTLRCSSQSGHNTVSWYQQALGQGPQFIFQYYREEENGRGNFPPRFSGLQFPNYSSELNVNALELDDSALYLCASRDDEGSPLHFGNGTRLTVT.